This T cell receptor (beta chain) was documented in a study of T cell repertoires in cytomegalovirus infection. Across the whole study: Use of recently identified HLA-C-restricted and well-studied HLA-B-restricted CMV epitopes was part of the study. In public TCR beta signatures, there were indications of both CMV infection and matching HLA type. Points from the study as a whole: The cumulative frequency of public TCR beta families distinguished individuals who carried CMV together with the relevant HLA. The response measured ex vivo was dominated by TCR beta clonotypes (HLA-C-restricted and CMV-specific).

This clonotype has a handful of counts. Its antigen is still unknown. V shed 6 bases and J shed 3 bases, with 12 bases lying between them. Germline V lookup: CDR1 MNHEY, CDR2 SMNVEV (reference sequence). This CDR3 is built from 14 residues. TCRdb analysed the reads with MiXCR anew, one entry per CDR3 protein. The repertoire holds about 830,000 distinct CDR3 sequences, with around a third as singletons. This TCR came from a human donor in good health (CMV status not recorded). Some clones in this sample may be carry-over from other donors' samples. Sequencing was performed on cultured CD8+ T cells from PBMCs, taken from culture after CMV antigen stimulation. This rearrangement joins TRBV27 to TRBJ2-4, with D tentatively TRBD2 (6 bases). This chain's CDR3 is CASSRGSGKNIQYF. The CDR3 coding sequence is TGTGCCAGCAGCCGGGGGTCGGGCAAAAACATTCAGTACTTC.